The TCR beta chain described here comes from a study of early T cells in non-severe SARS-CoV-2 infection. Study-wide results and caveats: Missing private and CD4 specificities, VDJdb matching favored anti-spike CD8 responses.

Unique molecular identifier tags were affixed to discrete cDNA molecules. TCRdb reprocessed the 5' RACE reads via MiXCR and lists one record per CDR3 protein. The table includes about 37,000 distinct CDR3 sequences, roughly 5.7% detected once. This clonotype was detected ten times or more. The antigen is undetermined. This CDR3 contains 16 residues. Germline CDR1 MDHEN, CDR2 SYDVKM. V shed 3 bases and J shed 2 bases, with 15 bases lying between them. The chain is built from TRBV28 and TRBJ2-3, with TRBD1 as a possible D gene (6 bases). The source was whole blood, collected at baseline. The sequence was obtained from an adult who was a healthcare worker with PCR-confirmed SARS-CoV-2 infection or an uninfected control (not recorded which). In DNA form, the CDR3 reads TGTGCCAGCAGTTTTGGGGGCCCGGGGCCCACAGATACGCAGTATTTT. Translated: CASSFGGPGPTDTQYF.